Below are 28 T cell receptor beta chains sequenced from a single sample in a study of PD-L1 blockade in urothelial cancer. Sequenced by immunoSEQ multiplex PCR; TCRdb stores in-frame clones only, minus some. The sample has about 29,000 clones, around 87% seen once. The starting material was PBMCs, obtained around atezolizumab (anti-PD-L1) treatment. The receptors were sampled from a man in his fifties or sixties with urothelial cancer.

J is TRBJ2-2 and V is TRBV2, with 9 nucleotides matching TRBD2. V lost 7 bases, J lost 5 bases, and 8 bases stayed unmatched. In germline, CDR1 is SNHLY, CDR2 FYNNEI. The CDR3 totals 15 residues. The DNA of the CDR3 is TGTGCCAGCACCCCGGGACTAGCCAAGACCGGGGAGCTGTTTTTT. This gives the protein CASTPGLAKTGELFF.

The genes are TRBV10-3 and TRBJ1-6; D not certain. CDR3 length equals 17 residues. V lost 6 bases to trimming and J lost 13 bases, with 28 bases between them. Germline values: CDR1 ENHRY, CDR2 SYGVKD. In nucleotides, the CDR3 is TGTGCCATCAGCGGCGCCACGGCCCAGGCGCCTGGGAGGCCCCTCCACTTT. This sequence encodes CAISGATAQAPGRPLHF.

The chain couples TRBV7-2 to TRBJ2-5; D is possibly TRBD2 (5 bases). The CDR3 length is 14 residues. Trimming removed 1 base from V and 4 bases from J, with 10 bases in between. Per the germline V gene, CDR1 is SGHTA and CDR2 is FQGNSA. The CDR3 DNA follows: TGTGCCAGCAGCTTAGTCGGAGGAGTAGAGACCCAGTACTTC. Its translation: CASSLVGGVETQYF.

This clone was seen a single time. The J gene is TRBJ2-7, the V gene TRBV6-1; possibly TRBD2 for D (5 bases). This CDR3 is built from 12 residues. Germline loops: CDR1 MNHNS, CDR2 SASEGT. The V end was cut by 11 bases, the J end by 3 bases, with 14 bases between. The CDR3 region has the DNA TGTGCCTCCTCTCGGGGTTTCTACGAGCAGTACTTC. It yields the protein CASSRGFYEQYF.

Only one count was recorded for this clone. J is TRBJ2-4 and V is TRBV14, with 9 bases fitting TRBD1. The CDR3 contains 13 residues. J was trimmed by 15 bases and V by 1 base; bases with no gene match: 7. The germline V gene has CDR1 SGHDN and CDR2 FVKESK. Written as DNA, the CDR3 is TGTGCCAGCAGCCAAGGCAGGGACAGGGATACGTACTTC. Residues: CASSQGRDRDTYF.

V usage is TRBV9 and J usage is TRBJ1-1; 7 nucleotides align to TRBD1. Germline CDR1 SGDLS, CDR2 YYNGEE. The V segment lost 0 bases and the J segment 5 bases; nucleotides outside the gene matches: 4. This CDR3 is 14 amino acids long. CDR3 sequence (DNA): TGTGCCAGCAGCGTAGGTCCAGGGGGGACTGAAGCTTTCTTT. This encodes CASSVGPGGTEAFF.

The chain is built from TRBV6-5 and TRBJ2-1; 9 nucleotides align to TRBD2. There are 15 residues in the CDR3. The V and J ends lost 6 bases and 7 bases, in that order; junction bases with no gene match: 10. Germline values: CDR1 MNHEY, CDR2 SVGAGI. CDR3 amino acids: CASSRQRGEANEQFF. The CDR3 region has the DNA TGTGCCAGCAGCCGCCAGCGGGGGGAGGCGAATGAGCAGTTCTTC.

J is TRBJ2-7 and V is TRBV7-9; the match to TRBD2 covers 8 bases. V dropped 4 bases and J dropped 7; count of bases not matched to a gene: 15. Germline V gene sequence: CDR1 SEHNR, CDR2 FQNEAQ (reference sequence). The CDR3 totals 16 residues. The CDR3 DNA is TGTGCCAGCAGCTCCTCCACTAGCGGCGCCCGTTGGGAGCAGTACTTC. Amino acid sequence: CASSSSTSGARWEQYF. Full variable domain (rest looked up from reference TRBV7-9 and TRBJ2-7): DTGVSQNPRHKITKRGQNVTFRCDPISEHNRLYWYRQTLGQGPEFLTYFQNEAQLEKSRLLSDRFSAERPKGSFSTLEIQRTEQGDSAMYLCASSSSTSGARWEQYFGPGTRLTVT.

The chain joins TRBV2 to TRBJ1-2; maybe TRBD1 (5 bases). CDR3 length: 15 amino acids. Germline-derived CDR1 and CDR2 are SNHLY and FYNNEI. Deletions cut 2 bases from V and 8 bases from J, with 18 bases between. The CDR3: CASSEPQEGFGGYTF. In DNA, the CDR3 is TGTGCCAGCAGTGAACCCCAGGAGGGGTTCGGGGGCTACACCTTC.

CDR3 nucleotide sequence: TGCGCCAGCACCCTCGGTAGGGGTTGGGGTGGCTACACCTTC. Protein: CASTLGRGWGGYTF. J is TRBJ1-2 and V is TRBV10-2; the D gene is possibly TRBD1 (5 bases). Between the trimmed V and J ends, which lost 7 bases and 7 bases, there was a span of 19 bases. Germline V gene sequence: CDR1 WSHSY, CDR2 SAAADI. The CDR3 spans 14 residues.

Written as DNA, the CDR3 is TGTGCCAGCAGCCATCAAAGGGGGACGGTGAACACTGAAGCTTTCTTT. Protein sequence: CASSHQRGTVNTEAFF. The chain links TRBV14 to TRBJ1-1; D is possibly TRBD1 (6 bases). CDR3 length equals 16 residues. Germline V gene sequence: CDR1 SGHDN, CDR2 FVKESK. V was cut by 3 bases and J by 0 bases, with 14 bases left in between.

The rearrangement links TRBV7-6 to TRBJ2-5; D not resolved. This CDR3 comprises 13 residues. Germline V lookup: CDR1 SGHVS, CDR2 FNYEAQ. Trimming pared 1 base from V and 2 bases from J, leaving 5 bases between. The DNA for the CDR3 is TGTGCCAGCAGCTTAGATATACAAGAGACCCAGTACTTC. Its protein is CASSLDIQETQYF.

The chain joins TRBV30 to TRBJ2-7, with 9 bases identical to TRBD1. CDR1 is GTSNPN, CDR2 SVGIG, per germline (reference sequence). The CDR3 is made up of 12 amino acids. After removal of 8 bases from V and 4 bases from J, the junction contained 6 bases not matched to a gene. The DNA for the CDR3 is TGTGCCGGATCGGGACAGGGTTACGAGCAGTACTTC. Residues: CAGSGQGYEQYF.

V usage is TRBV11-2 and J usage is TRBJ2-2, with D maybe TRBD1 (5 bases). There are 15 residues in the CDR3. CDR1 and CDR2 (germline): SGHAT, FQNNGV. V dropped 3 bases and J dropped 0 bases, with 8 bases sitting between them. The CDR3 spells CASSFARANTGELFF. The CDR3 region has the DNA TGTGCCAGCAGCTTTGCCAGGGCGAACACCGGGGAGCTGTTTTTT.

V usage is TRBV9 and J usage is TRBJ1-2; 10 positions match TRBD1. V was pared by 0 bases and J by 7 bases, with 6 bases of the junction left unmatched. The CDR3 loop spans 15 amino acids. CDR1 is SGDLS and CDR2 is YYNGEE in the germline V gene. In DNA, the CDR3 is TGTGCCAGCAGCGTAGCCCTGGGACAGGGGCTTGGCTACACCTTC. As protein: CASSVALGQGLGYTF.

The gene calls are TRBV6-6 and TRBJ2-3; 7 bases match TRBD1. The CDR3 is 15 amino acids. V shed 5 bases, J shed 4 bases, and the junction held 9 bases outside the gene matches. Looked up from germline, CDR1 is MNHNY and CDR2 is SVGAGI (reference sequence). The CDR3 DNA sequence: TGTGCCAGCAGTACAACAGGGGCGGTAGCAGATACGCAGTATTTT. Its protein product is CASSTTGAVADTQYF.

The DNA of the CDR3 is TGCGCCAGCAGTGGGAGGACAGGGGGCTATGGCTACACCTTC. This encodes CASSGRTGGYGYTF. This chain joins TRBV10-2 and TRBJ1-2; TRBD1 agrees at 10 bases. The V gene's germline CDR1 is WSHSY and CDR2 SAAADI. The CDR3 contains 14 residues. V was clipped by 4 bases and J by 4 bases; unmatched bases: 3.

The genes are TRBV27 and TRBJ2-7; D possibly corresponds to TRBD1 (6 bases). Germline-derived CDR1 and CDR2 are MNHEY and SMNVEV (reference sequence). The CDR3 totals 15 residues. V was shortened by 3 bases and J by 6 bases, with 18 bases between the two germline ends. As DNA, the CDR3 is TGTGCCAGCAGTTTTGAAGACAGGATTTTCAGCGAGCAGTACTTC. Its protein product is CASSFEDRIFSEQYF.

In DNA form, the CDR3 reads TGTGCCAGCAGGACGACAGAGAATAGCAATCAGCCCCAGCATTTT. Translated: CASRTTENSNQPQHF. The gene calls are TRBV6-1 and TRBJ1-5; perhaps TRBD1 as D (5 bases). Trimming shortened V by 6 bases and J by 0 bases, and 12 bases separated the two germline ends. CDR3 length: 15 amino acids. CDR1 and CDR2 from the germline V gene are MNHNS and SASEGT.

The chain couples TRBV5-4 to TRBJ1-1, with no clear D. Germline assignment: CDR1 SGHNT and CDR2 YYREEE (reference sequence). V was pared by 4 bases and J by 0 bases, with 13 bases between. The CDR3 consists of 15 residues. The CDR3 DNA follows: TGTGCCAGCAGCCTACCCGGGTCGGTGAACACTGAAGCTTTCTTT. It translates to CASSLPGSVNTEAFF.

This clone was seen just once. Germline is not matched at one junction end, which may reflect a read error. Distinct nucleotide sequences in the sample also encode this CDR3. The gene calls are TRBV30 and TRBJ1-5; a weak D match, TRBD1 (5 bases). The CDR3 totals 13 residues. In germline, CDR1 is GTSNPN, CDR2 SVGIG (reference sequence). The CDR3 DNA follows: TGCGCCTGGACCAGGGATAGCAATCAGCCCCAGCATTTT. It yields the protein CAWTRDSNQPQHF.

The rearrangement joins TRBV21-1 to TRBJ1-6; TRBD1, the table's D call, was not compared with the DNA. TRBV21-1 is a listed pseudogene. The CDR3 consists of 17 residues. DNA for the CDR3: TGTGCCAGCACCGAGGTACAGGGGGAAACCTATAATTCACCCCTCCACTTT. Translating gives CASTEVQGETYNSPLHF.

This clone has only a few counts. The chain recombines TRBV30 with TRBJ1-4, with D hard to call. V lost 4 bases, J lost 10 bases, and 10 bases lay in between. The CDR3 runs 11 residues. In germline, CDR1 is GTSNPN, CDR2 SVGIG (reference sequence). The CDR3 DNA reads as TGTGCCTGGAAGCGGCGGGGAAAACTGTTTTTT. It translates to CAWKRRGKLFF. Drawing the rest from reference TRBV30 and TRBJ1-4, the complete variable domain is SQTIHQWPATLVQPVGSPLSLECTVEGTSNPNLYWYRQAAGRGLQLLFYSVGIGQISSEVPQNLSASRPQDRQFILSSKKLLLSDSGFYLCAWKRRGKLFFGSGTQLSVL.

Only a few counts were recorded for this clone. J is TRBJ2-7 and V is TRBV5-1; 8 bases are shared with TRBD2. Losses at the gene ends were 3 bases for V and 1 base for J; bases not matched to a gene: 6. The CDR3 totals 15 residues. The germline CDR1 and CDR2 sequences are SGHRS and YFSETQ. As DNA, the CDR3 is TGCGCCAGCAGCTCCGGGGGGGGCAGGTCCTACGAGCAGTACTTC. Residues: CASSSGGGRSYEQYF. The variable domain in full, with the rest retrieved from reference TRBV5-1 and TRBJ2-7, is KAGVTQTPRYLIKTRGQQVTLSCSPISGHRSVSWYQQTPGQGLQFLFEYFSETQRNKGNFPGRFSGRQFSNSRSEMNVSTLELGDSALYLCASSSGGGRSYEQYFGPGTRLTVT.

The J gene is TRBJ2-3, the V gene TRBV6-1; 15 positions match TRBD2. The CDR3 runs to 16 residues. With 3 bases clipped from V and 4 bases from J, the junction kept 2 bases outside the gene matches. Germline loops: CDR1 MNHNS, CDR2 SASEGT. CDR3 nucleotide sequence: TGTGCCAGCAGTGAGTGGACTAGCGGGGGGGCAGATACGCAGTATTTT. This translates into CASSEWTSGGADTQYF.

The genes are TRBV6-1 and TRBJ1-2, with 7 nucleotides matching TRBD1. Germline CDR1 is MNHNS and CDR2 is SASEGT. V was clipped by 5 bases and J by 2 bases; unmatched bases: 8. CDR3 length: 15 residues. The CDR3 loop is CASSLGQPENYGYTF. The CDR3, as DNA: TGTGCCAGCAGTCTGGGACAGCCCGAAAACTATGGCTACACCTTC.

In regard to this clone: At one end the junction does not follow the germline gene, possibly because of a read error. The genes are TRBV11-2 and TRBJ2-6, with 7 nucleotides matching TRBD1. CDR1 and CDR2 (germline): SGHAT, FQNNGV. CDR3 length equals 16 residues. The CDR3 loop reads CASSLEGGTGANVLTF. CDR3 coding DNA: TGTGCCAGCAGCCTAGAAGGGGGCACTGGGGCCAACGTCCTGACTTTC.

The gene calls are TRBV5-1 and TRBJ2-7, with 9 bases lining up with TRBD1. Germline-derived CDR1 and CDR2 are SGHRS and YFSETQ. The CDR3 has 14 amino acids. With 5 bases clipped from V and 2 bases from J, the junction kept 5 bases outside the gene matches. CDR3 bases: TGCGCCAGCAGAATGGGACAGGGAACCTACGAGCAGTACTTC. Protein: CASRMGQGTYEQYF.